This is a list of T cell receptor beta chains from one sample in a study of CD8+CD57+ T cells in acquired aplastic anemia. A single record per CDR3 protein comes from TCRdb applying MiXCR to the reads. The data contain about 130,000 distinct CDR3 sequences, 40% to 60% of them singletons. Specimen: sorted CD4+, CD8+, or CD8+CD57+ T cells (not recorded which) from PBMCs. Receptor source: a human donor in good health, serving as a control. Both conserved end residues are part of each CDR3. The order of the fields is V gene, J gene, D gene, clone size, CDR3 protein, CDR3 DNA. The D gene is left open where the match is weak. Some rows have no size entry. The others give once, few or many, or a class for an expanded clone.

>TRBV20-1|TRBJ2-5|TRBD1|many
CSVPHRGQQETQYF
TGCAGTGTTCCCCACAGGGGACAACAAGAGACCCAGTACTTC
>TRBV10-3|TRBJ1-1|-|-
CAISEIGHLTNTEAFF
TGTGCCATCAGTGAGATAGGACACCTAACGAACACTGAAGCTTTCTTT
>TRBV10-3|TRBJ2-2|TRBD1|-
CAISRDRGSPGELFF
TGTGCCATCAGCCGGGACAGGGGATCTCCCGGGGAGCTGTTTTTT
>TRBV29-1|TRBJ2-7|-|-
CSVVGGRGWSEQYF
TGCAGCGTTGTGGGGGGAAGGGGTTGGTCCGAGCAGTACTTC
>TRBV7-3|TRBJ1-2|-|many
CASSPGGVQNYGYTF
TGTGCCAGCAGTCCCGGGGGAGTGCAAAACTATGGCTACACCTTC
>TRBV20-1|TRBJ2-1|TRBD2|many
CSARDPSTSGVIYEQFF
TGCAGTGCTAGAGATCCCTCAACTAGCGGGGTTATCTATGAGCAGTTCTTC
>TRBV7-8|TRBJ2-5|-|few
CASSVGRLETQYF
TGTGCCAGCAGCGTAGGACGGTTAGAGACCCAGTACTTC
>TRBV7-2|TRBJ1-1|-|many
CASSLVTRGNEAFF
TGTGCCAGCAGCTTAGTAACCAGGGGTAATGAAGCTTTCTTT
>TRBV29-1|TRBJ2-1|TRBD2|-
CSVVSGGAAYNEQFF
TGCAGCGTAGTGAGCGGGGGGGCCGCGTACAATGAGCAGTTCTTC
>TRBV24-1|TRBJ2-1|-|-
CATSDLGQGLGNEQFF
TGTGCCACCAGTGATTTGGGGCAGGGGTTAGGCAATGAGCAGTTCTTC
>TRBV7-3|TRBJ2-3|TRBD2|many
CASSIASGGALTDTQYF
TGTGCCAGCAGCATTGCTAGCGGGGGGGCTTTAACAGATACGCAGTATTTT
>TRBV7-2|TRBJ1-6|-|-
CASSLGGGESSPLHF
TGTGCCAGCAGCTTAGGCGGAGGGGAGAGCTCACCCCTCCACTTT
>TRBV15|TRBJ2-3|-|-
CATSRDLGTDTQYF
TGTGCCACCAGCAGAGATCTAGGCACAGATACGCAGTATTTT
>TRBV2|TRBJ2-6|-|-
CASSAGGGANVLTF
TGTGCCAGCAGTGCGGGCGGGGGGGCCAACGTCCTGACTTTC
>TRBV9|TRBJ2-1|-|many
CASSSDRSSYNEQFF
TGTGCCAGCAGCTCCGACAGATCCTCCTACAATGAGCAGTTCTTC
>TRBV12-3/TRBV12-4|TRBJ1-1|-|-
CASSLGNQNTEAFF
TGTGCCAGCAGTCTAGGGAACCAGAACACTGAAGCTTTCTTT
>TRBV12-3/TRBV12-4|TRBJ1-4|-|-
CASSSGDGNEKLFF
TGTGCCAGCAGTTCAGGGGATGGAAATGAAAAACTGTTTTTT
>TRBV28|TRBJ1-5|TRBD1|few
CASSRPGTGNQPQHF
TGTGCCAGCAGCCGTCCCGGGACAGGGAATCAGCCCCAGCATTTT
>TRBV5-1|TRBJ2-1|TRBD2|-
CASSGPSGNEQFF
TGCGCCAGCAGCGGACCTAGCGGCAATGAGCAGTTCTTC
>TRBV5-8|TRBJ2-7|TRBD1|-
CASSSRDRGYEQYF
TGTGCCAGCAGCTCCCGGGACAGGGGCTACGAGCAGTACTTC
>TRBV25-1|TRBJ1-3|-|-
CASSDTRSSGNTIYF
TGTGCCAGCAGTGATACCCGGAGCTCTGGAAACACCATATATTTT
>TRBV3-1|TRBJ2-3|-|-
CASSPFGDTQYF
TGTGCCAGCAGCCCGTTCGGGGATACGCAGTATTTT
>TRBV7-8|TRBJ2-7|TRBD2|-
CASSWSGGYEQYF
TGTGCCAGCAGCTGGAGCGGGGGGTACGAGCAGTACTTC
>TRBV6-2/TRBV6-3|TRBJ1-3|-|-
CASSLKGEGNTIYF
TGTGCCAGCAGCCTCAAGGGGGAAGGAAACACCATATATTTT
>TRBV19|TRBJ2-7|-|many
CAAKGAGAPYEQYF
TGTGCCGCAAAGGGGGCGGGGGCCCCCTACGAGCAGTACTTC
>TRBV2|TRBJ2-5|-|-
CASSEVGGQETQYF
TGTGCCAGCAGTGAAGTGGGGGGGCAGGAGACCCAGTACTTC
>TRBV6-2/TRBV6-3|TRBJ1-1|TRBD1|many
CASSGTAPNTEAFF
TGTGCCAGCAGCGGGACAGCTCCGAACACTGAAGCTTTCTTT
>TRBV7-2|TRBJ2-5|-|many
CASSLAGIQETQYF
TGTGCCAGCAGCTTAGCGGGTATCCAAGAGACCCAGTACTTC
>TRBV6-1|TRBJ1-3|TRBD1|-
CTSSLGQGGNTIYF
TGTACCAGCAGTCTCGGACAGGGAGGAAACACCATATACTTT
>TRBV15|TRBJ1-2|TRBD1|-
CATRQGVYGYTF
TGTGCCACTCGACAGGGGGTCTATGGCTACACCTTC
>TRBV7-3|TRBJ1-1|-|many
CASSFDLETKAFF
TGTGCCAGCAGCTTTGATCTGGAGACAAAAGCTTTCTTT
>TRBV3-1|TRBJ2-7|-|many
CASSQVGPGNYEQYF
TGTGCCAGCAGCCAAGTAGGGCCAGGGAACTACGAGCAGTACTTC
>TRBV15|TRBJ1-1|-|-
CATSRVFAKNTEAFF
TGTGCCACCAGCAGAGTTTTTGCTAAGAACACTGAAGCTTTCTTT
>TRBV10-3|TRBJ2-7|TRBD1|few
CAISDGTDSYEQYF
TGTGCCATCAGTGACGGGACAGACTCCTACGAGCAGTACTTC
>TRBV7-9|TRBJ2-5|-|-
CASSLGGLRETQYF
TGTGCCAGCAGCTTAGGAGGACTAAGGGAGACCCAGTACTTC
>TRBV10-3|TRBJ2-5|-|-
CAISDPRQQETQYF
TGTGCCATCAGTGACCCACGACAGCAAGAGACCCAGTACTTC
>TRBV5-1|TRBJ2-6|TRBD1|many
CASTRDRLRSGANVLTF
TGCGCCAGCACCCGGGACAGGCTCCGCTCTGGGGCCAACGTCCTGACTTTC
>TRBV19|TRBJ1-2|-|-
CASTSGTFGYTF
TGTGCCAGTACCTCAGGGACGTTTGGCTACACCTTC
>TRBV19|TRBJ1-1|-|-
CASSMVQEWVTEAFF
TGTGCCAGTAGTATGGTACAAGAATGGGTGACTGAAGCTTTCTTT
>TRBV20-1|TRBJ2-5|TRBD1|many
CSARRGRETQYF
TGCAGTGCTAGGAGGGGGCGAGAGACCCAGTACTTC
>TRBV7-2|TRBJ1-2|TRBD1|-
CASSLDRGGYTF
TGTGCCAGCAGCCTCGACAGGGGAGGTTACACCTTC
>TRBV2|TRBJ1-5|-|-
CASSLRDGPTAQHF
TGTGCCAGCAGTCTCCGGGACGGCCCTACGGCCCAGCATTTT
>TRBV12-3/TRBV12-4|TRBJ2-5|TRBD2|many
CASSLKRGVLETQYF
TGTGCCAGCAGTTTAAAGCGGGGGGTCCTAGAGACCCAGTACTTC
>TRBV2|TRBJ1-4|TRBD1|many
CASRGQGGLNEKLFF
TGTGCCAGCAGAGGGCAGGGGGGGCTCAATGAAAAACTGTTTTTT
>TRBV5-4|TRBJ2-3|-|many
CASSLGLATTDTQYF
TGTGCCAGCAGCTTGGGTCTAGCGACCACAGATACGCAGTATTTT
>TRBV28|TRBJ2-7|-|-
CASTRVTDGTYEQYF
TGTGCCAGCACCAGGGTGACTGACGGAACCTACGAGCAGTACTTC
>TRBV27|TRBJ1-6|-|-
CPSTLRRGNSPLRF
TGTCCCAGCACCCTCAGGAGGGGTAATTCACCCCTCCGCTTT
>TRBV24-1|TRBJ2-2|TRBD1|many
CATSDQQGDVAGELFF
TGTGCCACCAGTGATCAACAGGGGGACGTCGCCGGGGAGCTGTTTTTT
>TRBV11-1|TRBJ1-6|TRBD1|-
CASSFVDRGHGNSPLHF
TGTGCCAGCAGCTTCGTGGACAGGGGGCATGGGAATTCACCCCTCCACTTT